This TCR beta chain was documented in a study of T cell repertoires in cytomegalovirus infection (dated by TCRdb to the late 2010s). A note on the overall study: The peptide stimulations were aimed at well-studied HLA-B-restricted epitopes as well as recently identified HLA-C-restricted CMV epitopes, whose presentation resists viral immunomodulation. Because public TCR beta signatures pointed to carriage of CMV infection together with the matching HLA type, the HLA type of each donor mattered for the analysis. The full study reports these points: In the ex vivo response, HLA-C-restricted CMV-specific TCR beta clonotypes were dominant, and in two of eight donors the single most frequent clonotype came from this HLA-C-restricted group. Cumulative frequency of public TCR beta family members discriminated carriers of CMV infection plus the relevant HLA type in this cohort and an independent approximately 350-donor cohort.

This clonotype was found a few times. Its antigen is not yet known. Base qualities are not recorded, but no much larger clone differs from it by a single base. Sequencing was carried out with an Illumina HiSeq 1500. The public reads were quality trimmed at Q25 with fastp and then assembled into clones with MiXCR by TCRdb, keeping productive beta chains. Each entry is one CDR3 protein sequence, shown with its most common DNA and genes. The sample table shows about 330,000 distinct CDR3 sequences, and roughly 34% are seen once. The biggest ten clones account for approximately 13% of the sample. The meaning of the sample's treatment or condition label: in vitro stimulation with specific CMV peptide epitopes to enrich CMV-specific T cells. The specimen comprised cultured PBMCs, sampled from culture after CMV antigen stimulation. The sequence was collected from a human donor in good health (CMV status not recorded). Some clones in this sample may be carry-over from other donors' samples.

This receptor has the CDR3 CASSESGRVGWSTQYF. Read as DNA, the sequence is TGTGCCAGCAGCGAGAGCGGGAGAGTTGGATGGTCTACGCAGTATTTT. The rearrangement joined TRBV5-4 to TRBJ2-3; 8 of the junction bases match TRBD2. V trim: 4 bases; J trim: 8 bases; unmatched bases: 15. From the cysteine up to the phenylalanine, the CDR3 has a length of 16 residues. CDR3 DNA is the only sequence kept; it has 48 bases, read in frame from the first base. The germline V gene (reference sequence) provides CDR1 SGHNT and CDR2 YYREEE.